The T cell receptor (beta chain) under discussion was sequenced for a study of spatial heterogeneity in lung cancer. Whole-study results and caveats: Ubiquitous expanded tumor TCRs surfaced in blood more at resection than they did at follow-up.

This clonotype has ten or more counts. No antigen is known for it. A distinct unique molecular identifier was carried by each TCR cDNA molecule. TCRdb reprocessed the 5' RACE reads with MiXCR, giving one entry per CDR3 protein. The sample lists some 28,000 distinct CDR3 sequences; more than 8% were seen once. Specified time point: sample taken at primary tumor resection. Unsorted tumor, nontumor lung tissue or cryopreserved PBMC supplied the whole RNA. Some 72 TRACERx patients with early, untreated non-small cell lung cancer donated samples. Looked up from germline, CDR1 is SGHRS and CDR2 is YFSETQ. The CDR3 covers 15 residues. The ends were cut back, 0 bases at V and 2 bases at J, with 9 bases in the middle.

The chain has TRBV5-1 and TRBJ2-1; D gene ambiguous. Sequencing was performed on PBMCs, taken at surgery. The receptor was isolated from a female donor with early-stage non-small cell lung cancer. CDR3: CASSLESRPYNEQFF. The DNA of the CDR3 is TGCGCCAGCAGCTTGGAGAGCAGGCCCTACAATGAGCAGTTCTTC.